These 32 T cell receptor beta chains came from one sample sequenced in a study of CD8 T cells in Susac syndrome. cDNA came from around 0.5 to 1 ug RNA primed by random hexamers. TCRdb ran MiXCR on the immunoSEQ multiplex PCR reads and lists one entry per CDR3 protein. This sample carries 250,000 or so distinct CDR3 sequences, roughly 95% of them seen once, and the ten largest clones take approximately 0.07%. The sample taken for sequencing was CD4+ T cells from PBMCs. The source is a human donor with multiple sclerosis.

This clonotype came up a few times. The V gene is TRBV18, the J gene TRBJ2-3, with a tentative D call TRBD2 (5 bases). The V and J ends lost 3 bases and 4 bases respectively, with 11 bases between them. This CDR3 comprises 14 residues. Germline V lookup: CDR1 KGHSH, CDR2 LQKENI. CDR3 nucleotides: TGTGCCAGCTCACCTCGTCGGGGATCAGATACGCAGTATTTT. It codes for CASSPRRGSDTQYF.

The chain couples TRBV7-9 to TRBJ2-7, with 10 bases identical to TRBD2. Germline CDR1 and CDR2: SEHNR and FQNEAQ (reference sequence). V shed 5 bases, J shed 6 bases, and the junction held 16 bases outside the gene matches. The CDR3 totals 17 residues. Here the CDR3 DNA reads TGTGCCAGCAGCATCATCCAGGGACTAGCGACCGCCGGCGAGCAGTACTTC. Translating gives CASSIIQGLATAGEQYF.

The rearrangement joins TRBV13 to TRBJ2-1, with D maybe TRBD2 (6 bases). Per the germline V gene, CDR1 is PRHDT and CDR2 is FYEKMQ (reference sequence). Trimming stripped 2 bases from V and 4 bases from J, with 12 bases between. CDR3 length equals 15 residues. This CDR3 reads CASSLMGTGYNEQFF. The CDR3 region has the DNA TGTGCCAGCAGCTTAATGGGGACTGGATACAATGAGCAGTTCTTC.

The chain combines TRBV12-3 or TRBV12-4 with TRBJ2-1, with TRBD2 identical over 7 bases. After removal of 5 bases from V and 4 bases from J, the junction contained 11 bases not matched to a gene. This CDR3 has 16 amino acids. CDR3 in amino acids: CASSRLGGSFYNEQFF. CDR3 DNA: TGTGCCAGCAGTAGACTGGGCGGGAGCTTTTACAATGAGCAGTTCTTC.

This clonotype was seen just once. The CDR3 DNA reads TGTGCCAGCCGGACAGGGAACTTCAACTATGGCTACACCTTC. Protein sequence: CASRTGNFNYGYTF. The rearrangement links TRBV28 to TRBJ1-2; 8 bases fit TRBD1. The V gene end was trimmed by 8 bases and the J gene end by 2 bases; junction bases not matched to a gene: 7. Germline V lookup: CDR1 MDHEN, CDR2 SYDVKM. This CDR3 is built from 14 residues.

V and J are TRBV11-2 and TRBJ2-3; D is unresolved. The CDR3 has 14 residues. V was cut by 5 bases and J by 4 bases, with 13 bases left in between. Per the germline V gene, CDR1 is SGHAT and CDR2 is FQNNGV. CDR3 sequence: CASSLRSFADTQYF. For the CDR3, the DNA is TGTGCCAGCAGCCTACGTAGTTTCGCAGATACGCAGTATTTT.

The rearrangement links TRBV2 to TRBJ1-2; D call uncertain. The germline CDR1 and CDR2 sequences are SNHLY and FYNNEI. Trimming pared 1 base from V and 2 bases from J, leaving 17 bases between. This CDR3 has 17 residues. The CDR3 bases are TGTGCCAGCAGTGAAGTAAGCTCGCGACTCCGAAACTATGGCTACACCTTC. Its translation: CASSEVSSRLRNYGYTF.

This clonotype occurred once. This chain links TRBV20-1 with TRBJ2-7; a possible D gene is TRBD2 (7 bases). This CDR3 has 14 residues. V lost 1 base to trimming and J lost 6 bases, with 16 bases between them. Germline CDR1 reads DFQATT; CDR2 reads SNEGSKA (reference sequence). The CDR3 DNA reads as TGCAGTGCTAGAGTCGGCGGGGGCGTCCCCGAGCAGTACTTC. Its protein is CSARVGGGVPEQYF.

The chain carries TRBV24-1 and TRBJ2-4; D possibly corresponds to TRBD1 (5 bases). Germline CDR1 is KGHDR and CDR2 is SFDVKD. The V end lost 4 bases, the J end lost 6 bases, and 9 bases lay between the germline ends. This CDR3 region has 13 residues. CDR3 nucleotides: TGTGCCACCAGTGAATCGGACACAAACATTCAGTACTTC. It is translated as CATSESDTNIQYF.

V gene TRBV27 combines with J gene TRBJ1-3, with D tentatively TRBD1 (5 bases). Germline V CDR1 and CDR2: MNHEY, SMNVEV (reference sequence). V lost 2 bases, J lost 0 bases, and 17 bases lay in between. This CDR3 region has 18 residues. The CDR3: CASSLHGAKSRSGNTIYF. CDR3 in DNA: TGTGCCAGCAGTTTACACGGGGCAAAGAGCCGCTCTGGAAACACCATATATTTT.

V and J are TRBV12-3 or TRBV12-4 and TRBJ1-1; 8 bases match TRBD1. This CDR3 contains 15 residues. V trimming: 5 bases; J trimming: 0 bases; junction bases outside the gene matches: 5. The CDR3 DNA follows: TGTGCCAGCAGTCCCGGGGACAGGCTGAACACTGAAGCTTTCTTT. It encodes CASSPGDRLNTEAFF.

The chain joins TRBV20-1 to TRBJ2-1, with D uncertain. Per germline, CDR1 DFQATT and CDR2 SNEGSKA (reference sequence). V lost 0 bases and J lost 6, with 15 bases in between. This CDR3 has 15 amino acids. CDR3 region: CSAREGSYPTNEQFF. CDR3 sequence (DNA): TGCAGTGCTAGAGAAGGCTCCTACCCCACCAATGAGCAGTTCTTC.

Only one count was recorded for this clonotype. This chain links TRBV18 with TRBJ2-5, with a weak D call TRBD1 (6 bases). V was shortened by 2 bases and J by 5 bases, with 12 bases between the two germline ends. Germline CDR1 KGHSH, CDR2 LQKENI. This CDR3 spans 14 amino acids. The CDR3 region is CASSPSGVGETQYF. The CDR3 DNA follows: TGTGCCAGCTCACCATCAGGGGTTGGGGAGACCCAGTACTTC.

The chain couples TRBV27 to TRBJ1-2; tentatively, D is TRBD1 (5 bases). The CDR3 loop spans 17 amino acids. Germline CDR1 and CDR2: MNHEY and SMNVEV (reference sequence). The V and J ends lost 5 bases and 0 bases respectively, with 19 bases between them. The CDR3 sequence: CASSTYRRDGPNYGYTF. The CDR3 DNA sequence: TGTGCCAGCAGTACATACCGCCGGGACGGCCCTAACTATGGCTACACCTTC.

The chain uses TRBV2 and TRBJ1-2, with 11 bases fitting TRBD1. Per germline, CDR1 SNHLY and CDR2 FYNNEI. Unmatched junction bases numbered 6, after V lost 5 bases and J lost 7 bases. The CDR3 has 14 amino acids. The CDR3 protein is CASSPEGQGVGYTF. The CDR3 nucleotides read TGTGCCAGCAGTCCCGAGGGACAGGGGGTTGGCTACACCTTC.

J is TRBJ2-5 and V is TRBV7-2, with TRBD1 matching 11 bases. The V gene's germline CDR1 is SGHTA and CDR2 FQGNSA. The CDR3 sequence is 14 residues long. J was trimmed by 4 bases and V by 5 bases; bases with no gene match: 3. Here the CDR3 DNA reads TGTGCCAGCAGCCAAGGGACAGGGGGAGAGACCCAGTACTTC. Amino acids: CASSQGTGGETQYF.

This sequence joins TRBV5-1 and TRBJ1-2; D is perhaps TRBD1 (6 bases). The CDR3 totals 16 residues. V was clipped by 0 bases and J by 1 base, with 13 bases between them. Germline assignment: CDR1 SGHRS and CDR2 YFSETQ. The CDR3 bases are TGCGCCAGCAGCTTGGAGGGGGGTGACTTTAACTATGGCTACACCTTC. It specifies CASSLEGGDFNYGYTF.

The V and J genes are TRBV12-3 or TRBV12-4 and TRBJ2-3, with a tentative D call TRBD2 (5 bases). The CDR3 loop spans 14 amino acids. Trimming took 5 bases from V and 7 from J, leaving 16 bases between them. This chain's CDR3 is CASSGLSFRNTQYF. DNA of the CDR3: TGTGCCAGCAGTGGACTTAGCTTTCGCAATACGCAGTATTTT.

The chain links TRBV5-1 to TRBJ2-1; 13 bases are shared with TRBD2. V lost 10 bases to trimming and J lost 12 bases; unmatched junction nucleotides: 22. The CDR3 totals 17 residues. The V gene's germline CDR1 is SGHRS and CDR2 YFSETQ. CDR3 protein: CAQQPGTSGERVLRQFF. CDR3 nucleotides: TGCGCCCAGCAACCCGGGACTAGCGGGGAACGAGTGCTACGGCAGTTCTTC.

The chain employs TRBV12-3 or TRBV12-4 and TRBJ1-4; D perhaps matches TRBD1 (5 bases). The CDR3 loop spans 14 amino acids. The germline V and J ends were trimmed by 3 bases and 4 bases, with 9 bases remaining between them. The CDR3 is CASSLGQSNEKLFF. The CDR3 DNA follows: TGTGCCAGCAGTTTGGGGCAGAGTAATGAAAAACTGTTTTTT.

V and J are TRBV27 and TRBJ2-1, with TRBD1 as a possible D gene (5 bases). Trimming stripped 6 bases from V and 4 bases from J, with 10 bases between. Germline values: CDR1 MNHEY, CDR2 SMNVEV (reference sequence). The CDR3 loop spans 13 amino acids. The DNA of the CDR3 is TGTGCCAGCAGGCAGGGCCCGTACAATGAGCAGTTCTTC. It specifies CASRQGPYNEQFF.

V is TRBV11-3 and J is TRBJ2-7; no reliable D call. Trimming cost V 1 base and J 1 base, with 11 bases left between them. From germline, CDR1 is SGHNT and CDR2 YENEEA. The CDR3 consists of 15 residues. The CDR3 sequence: CASSLGSYSSYEQYV. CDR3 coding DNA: TGTGCCAGCAGCTTAGGGAGTTATAGTTCCTACGAGCAGTACGTC.

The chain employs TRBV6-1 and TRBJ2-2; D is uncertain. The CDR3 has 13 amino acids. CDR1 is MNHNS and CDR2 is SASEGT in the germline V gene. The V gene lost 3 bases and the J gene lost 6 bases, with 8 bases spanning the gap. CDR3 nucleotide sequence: TGTGCCAGCAGTGATAAGGGTCCCGGGGAGCTGTTTTTT. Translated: CASSDKGPGELFF.

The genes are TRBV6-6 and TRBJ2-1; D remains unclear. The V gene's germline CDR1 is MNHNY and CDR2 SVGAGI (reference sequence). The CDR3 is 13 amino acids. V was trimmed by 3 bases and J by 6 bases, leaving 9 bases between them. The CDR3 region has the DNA TGTGCCAGCAGTTATGAGAGCGTCAATGAGCAGTTCTTC. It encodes CASSYESVNEQFF.

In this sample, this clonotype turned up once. The CDR3 bases are TGTGCCACCAGTGTCCGGACACGGCCTAATGAGCAGTTCTTC. Translated: CATSVRTRPNEQFF. This sequence joins TRBV24-1 and TRBJ2-1, with D maybe TRBD1 (5 bases). CDR3 length equals 14 residues. In germline, CDR1 is KGHDR, CDR2 SFDVKD. Trimming pared 5 bases from V and 7 bases from J, leaving 14 bases between.

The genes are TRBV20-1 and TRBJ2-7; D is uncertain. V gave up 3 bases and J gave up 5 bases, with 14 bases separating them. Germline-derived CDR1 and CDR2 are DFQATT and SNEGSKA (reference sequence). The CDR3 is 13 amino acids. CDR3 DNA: TGCAGTGCTAGTGCTGGGATCAGCCACGAGCAGTACTTC. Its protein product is CSASAGISHEQYF.

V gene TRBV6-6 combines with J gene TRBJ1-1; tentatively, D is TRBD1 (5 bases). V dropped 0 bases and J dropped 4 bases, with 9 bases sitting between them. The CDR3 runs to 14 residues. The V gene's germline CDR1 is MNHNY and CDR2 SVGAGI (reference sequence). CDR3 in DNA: TGTGCCAGCAGTTACTCAGGGGCTGGCACTGAAGCTTTCTTT. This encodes CASSYSGAGTEAFF.

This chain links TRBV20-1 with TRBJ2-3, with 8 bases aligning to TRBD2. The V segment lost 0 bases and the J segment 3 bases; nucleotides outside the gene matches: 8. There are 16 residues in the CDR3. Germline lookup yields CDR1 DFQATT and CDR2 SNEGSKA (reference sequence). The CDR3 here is CSARDPGGAYTDTQYF. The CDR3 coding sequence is TGCAGTGCTAGAGATCCCGGGGGGGCTTATACAGATACGCAGTATTTT.

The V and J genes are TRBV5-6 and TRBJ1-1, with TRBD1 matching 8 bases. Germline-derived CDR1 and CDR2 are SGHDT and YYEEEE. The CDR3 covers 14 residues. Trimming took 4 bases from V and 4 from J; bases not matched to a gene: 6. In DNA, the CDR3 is TGTGCCAGCAGCCTTGACAGGGGCGTCACTGAAGCTTTCTTT. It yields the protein CASSLDRGVTEAFF.

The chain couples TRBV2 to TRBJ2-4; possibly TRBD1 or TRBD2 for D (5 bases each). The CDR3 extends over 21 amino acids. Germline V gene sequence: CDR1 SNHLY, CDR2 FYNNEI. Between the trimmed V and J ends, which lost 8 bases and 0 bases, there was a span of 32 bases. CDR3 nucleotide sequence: TGTGCCAGCCTAAGGGACCGAAGGGCGGCTGAATCTTCCCTAGCCAAAAACATTCAGTACTTC. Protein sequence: CASLRDRRAAESSLAKNIQYF. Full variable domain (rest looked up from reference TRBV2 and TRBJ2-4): EPEVTQTPSHQVTQMGQEVILRCVPISNHLYFYWYRQILGQKVEFLVSFYNNEISEKSEIFDDQFSVERPDGSNFTLKIRSTKLEDSAMYFCASLRDRRAAESSLAKNIQYFGAGTRLSVL.

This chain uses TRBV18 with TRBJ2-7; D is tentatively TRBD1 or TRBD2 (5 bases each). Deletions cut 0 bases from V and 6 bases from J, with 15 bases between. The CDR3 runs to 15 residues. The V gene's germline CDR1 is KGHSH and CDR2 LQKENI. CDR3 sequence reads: CASSPPGGYVIEQYF. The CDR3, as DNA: TGTGCCAGCTCACCACCTGGGGGATATGTTATCGAGCAGTACTTC.

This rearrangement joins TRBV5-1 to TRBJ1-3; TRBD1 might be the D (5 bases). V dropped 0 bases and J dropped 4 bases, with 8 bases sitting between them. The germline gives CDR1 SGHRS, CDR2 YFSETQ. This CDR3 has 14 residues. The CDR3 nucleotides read TGCGCCAGCAGCTTGGTTACAGGCGGAAACACCATATATTTT. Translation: CASSLVTGGNTIYF.